The sequence of this T cell receptor (beta chain) was determined in a study of shared clonotypes between healthy human individuals. The CDR3 is made up of 14 amino acids. Germline V gene lookup returns CDR1 LNHDA and CDR2 SQIVND (reference sequence). With 8 bases removed from V and 6 bases from J, the gap between germline ends came to 16 bases. Regarding the study as a whole: Clonotype sharing among donors was thought likely to change with sequencing depth. When naive CD4 clonotypes were compared across a few donors, 4% to 6.5% were shared.

CD45RO-negative cells were positively selected for CCR7, leaving out terminally differentiated effector memory CD45RA+ cells. With regard to this clone: The antigen is unknown.

Replicate PCRs from sorted subsets contained roughly 200 ng DNA, which is roughly 30,000 T cell genomes. Sequencing was performed with immunoSEQ multiplex PCR; in TCRdb, only in-frame clones are kept and a portion is missing. The repertoire has millions of clones, over 85% of them found once; the top ten carry 1% to 1.3%. The V call is TRBV19, the J call TRBJ2-2; D is perhaps TRBD1 (5 bases). The TCR was taken from a man aged 18 to 29 in good health. Specimen: naive CD8+ T cells sorted from blood. In DNA, the CDR3 is TGTGCCAGTGGCAGGGTTTCCCTCCCCGGGGAGCTGTTTTTT. It is translated as CASGRVSLPGELFF.